A selection of T cell receptor beta chains follows, all from one sample in a study of T cell changes during pregnancy in multiple sclerosis. Generated by immunoSEQ multiplex PCR, the TCRdb table keeps only in-frame clones and is missing some. The data hold some 96,000 clones, with over 80% observed a single time. The source was peripheral blood, collected after pregnancy. The receptors come from a female donor with multiple sclerosis, enrolled in a pregnancy study. CDR3s leave out the opening cysteine and the closing phenylalanine or tryptophan. Each record gives: V gene, CDR3 length, CDR3 protein.

V: TRBV4-3
length: 13
CDR3: ASSQDYRVQDTQY

V: TRBV7-2
length: 12
CDR3: ASSLYSLGDTRY

V: TRBV7-9
length: 14
CDR3: ASSFPSGTDAGELF

V: TRBV5-5
length: 14
CDR3: ASSLGGRGKNTEAF

V: TRBV9
length: 14
CDR3: ASSVGMRAGRDTQY

V: TRBV4-1
length: 14
CDR3: ASSPLGAPLNTEAF

V: TRBV30
length: 9
CDR3: AWGIEAEAF

V: TRBV11-3
length: 14
CDR3: ASSSRAGSSYNEQF

V: TRBV13
length: 13
CDR3: ASSLWSSGNYEQY

V: TRBV7-9
length: 14
CDR3: ASSLAVAGQGEKLF

V: TRBV5-5
length: 11
CDR3: ASSLRLAYEQY

V: TRBV7-3
length: 11
CDR3: ASSLTLNSPLH

V: TRBV7-9
length: 13
CDR3: ASSLIGTGSYEQY

V: TRBV9
length: 14
CDR3: ASSEKTRLGEDEQF

V: TRBV2
length: 13
CDR3: ASSLGGSYNSPLH

V: TRBV4-3
length: 16
CDR3: ASSQGYPAGGNTGELF